A selection of T cell receptor beta chains follows, all from one sample in a study of blood T cell repertoires in COVID-19. TCRdb's copy holds only in-frame clones and misses some; the assay was immunoSEQ multiplex PCR. The sample holds under 450,000 clones, approximately 86% seen once. Sequenced material: peripheral blood. The receptors originated from a woman in her sixties or seventies with COVID-19, enrolled during active disease. Both conserved end residues are trimmed from each CDR3.

cdr3_aa j_call v_call
ASSISAGEGYT TRBJ1-2 TRBV19
APGGVADYEQY TRBJ2-7 TRBV15
ASSLWSDRLPLNIQY TRBJ2-4 TRBV28
ASSPQRSNSPLH TRBJ1-6 TRBV18
ASSRGQGLGEKLF TRBJ1-4 TRBV6-5
ASTLQGSETQY TRBJ2-5 TRBV5-4
ASSASGGVQETQY TRBJ2-5 TRBV5-4
ASSLEGDSPLH TRBJ1-6 TRBV7-9
ASSHPGQRYQETQY TRBJ2-5 TRBV4-1
SVDERVIYGYT TRBJ1-2 TRBV29-1
ASSPRTGASGANVLT TRBJ2-6 TRBV3-1/TRBV3-2
ASGFLTPEGGRAYTEAF TRBJ1-1 TRBV12-5
ASSLEPGMGKNIQY TRBJ2-4 TRBV5-1
ASSLAGRDTEAF TRBJ1-1 TRBV7-2
ASSLSRQRNTEAF TRBJ1-1 TRBV7-8
ASSNRASGGTNTGELF TRBJ2-2 TRBV9
ASSVGAADQETQY TRBJ2-5 TRBV9
ASTSGGPSSTDTQY TRBJ2-3 TRBV5-4
ASSLVTEQY TRBJ2-7 TRBV11-2
ASSLAGVGGYT TRBJ1-2 TRBV5-4
ASSVSGTSDETQY TRBJ2-5 TRBV9
ASRGSGTSGGAVETQY TRBJ2-5 TRBV5-1
ASSVNGRGATFDTQY TRBJ2-3 TRBV9
ASSLQGDSTEAF TRBJ1-1 TRBV7-9
ASGRGQELAKNIQY TRBJ2-4 TRBV12-5
AWSEDIMGEAF TRBJ1-1 TRBV30
ASSTSTGLLYEQY TRBJ2-7 TRBV5-1
ASSQTSGAAHYGTQY TRBJ2-3 TRBV27